What follows is one T cell receptor beta chain and its context. Its specific antigen is unknown. Per-nucleotide qualities are absent, and no much larger clonotype sits a single base away. From V the trimming removes 5 bases and from J it removes 13 bases, while the gene matches leave 13 bases of the junction unaccounted for. The CDR3, from cysteine to phenylalanine, totals 13 residues. Just the 39-base CDR3 DNA is kept, in frame starting at base 1. From the germline V gene, CDR1 is SGHVS and CDR2 is FNYEAQ. This entry belongs to a study of blood T cell repertoires in COVID-19 (dated by TCRdb to 2018 to 2021). About the full investigation: The collaborator samples originated in the United States, Italy and Spain and spanned the acute and convalescent phases of COVID-19. The sample metadata nearly always contained a de-identified subject ID, COVID-19 status, age in years and sex. HLA class I and class II types, where available, came from metadata supplied by the sample provider rather than from assay-based typing. The prospective study material was composed of cDNA or gDNA derived from T cells, B-cell-depleted T cells, or PBMCs. The dataset comprised deeply sampled blood TCRbeta repertoires from subjects exposed to, actively infected with, or recovered from COVID-19. The repertoires were made available in a free public database intended to serve as a resource for research on the immune response to SARS-CoV-2. The samples were drawn from the first 160 participants of the ongoing ImmuneRACE study and from 1,254 subjects provided by 6 global collaborators.

Points the paper makes about the study in general: The quantity of clinical and demographic metadata differed by source and by participant and was supplied without curation.

TCRbeta CDR3 regions were amplified from genomic DNA by means of the immunoSEQ Assay, a bias-controlled multiplex PCR. The authors' pipeline ran thus. Within the assay, amplification of reference gene primers was used to estimate how many nucleated cells each sample contained. To quantify the absolute abundance of each unique TCRbeta CDR3 rearrangement, sequence reads were collapsed and filtered. For each sample, productive Simpson clonality was calculated by taking the square root of Simpson's diversity index across productive rearrangements. TCRdb limited this immuneACCESS table to in-frame rearrangements with V and J called. A share of clones is missing; checked studies link under half to unresolved V genes, and the rest is unexplained. Clone size and the V and J calls come from that table; the DNA yielded D and trimming. The sample table lists around 63,000 clones, 80% to 90% of them with a count of one. In total, the top ten clones hold approximately 1.3% of the sample.

The collaborating institutions used their own protocols to collect whole blood in K2EDTA tubes. For TCRbeta analysis, collaborators shipped samples as frozen whole blood, isolated PBMCs, or DNA extracted from either of those sample types. Material for sequencing was peripheral blood. The chain was built from TRBV7-6 and TRBJ2-5, with 7 junctional bases fitting TRBD1. This sequence originates from an elderly woman with acute or convalescent COVID-19. The CDR3 here reads CASSTDRMVPPYF. In nucleotide form, the sequence is TGTGCCAGCAGCACGGACAGGATGGTCCCCCCGTACTTC.